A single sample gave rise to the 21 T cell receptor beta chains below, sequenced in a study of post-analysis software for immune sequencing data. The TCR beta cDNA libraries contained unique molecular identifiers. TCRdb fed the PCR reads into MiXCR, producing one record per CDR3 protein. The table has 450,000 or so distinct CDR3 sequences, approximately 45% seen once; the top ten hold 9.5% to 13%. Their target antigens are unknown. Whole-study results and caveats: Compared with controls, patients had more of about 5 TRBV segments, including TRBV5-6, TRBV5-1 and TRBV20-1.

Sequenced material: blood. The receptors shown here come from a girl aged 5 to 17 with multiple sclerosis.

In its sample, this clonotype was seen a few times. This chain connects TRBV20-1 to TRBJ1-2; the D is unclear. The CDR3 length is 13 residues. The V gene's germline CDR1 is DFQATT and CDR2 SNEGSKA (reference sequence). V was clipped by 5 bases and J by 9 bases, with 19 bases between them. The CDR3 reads CSAAKDGSMRYTF. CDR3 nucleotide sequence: TGCAGTGCTGCCAAGGACGGATCTATGCGCTACACCTTC.

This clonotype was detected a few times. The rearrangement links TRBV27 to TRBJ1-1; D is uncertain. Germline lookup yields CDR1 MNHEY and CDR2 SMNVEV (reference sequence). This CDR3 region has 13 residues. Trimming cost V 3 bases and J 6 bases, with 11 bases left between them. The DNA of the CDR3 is TGTGCCAGCAGTTTTGGGGATTCGGCTGAAGCTTTCTTT. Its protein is CASSFGDSAEAFF.

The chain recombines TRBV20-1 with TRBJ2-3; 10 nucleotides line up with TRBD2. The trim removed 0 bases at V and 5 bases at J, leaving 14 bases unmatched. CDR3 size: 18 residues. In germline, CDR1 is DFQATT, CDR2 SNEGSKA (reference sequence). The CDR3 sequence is CSARDSRTSGTVGDTQYF. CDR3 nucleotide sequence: TGCAGTGCTAGAGACTCAAGGACTAGCGGAACCGTGGGAGATACGCAGTATTTT.

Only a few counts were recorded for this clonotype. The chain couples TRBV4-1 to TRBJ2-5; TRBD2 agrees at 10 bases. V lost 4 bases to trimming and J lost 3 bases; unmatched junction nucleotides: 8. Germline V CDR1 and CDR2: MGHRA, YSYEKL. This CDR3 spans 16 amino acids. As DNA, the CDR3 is TGCGCCAGCAGCCTGGGATTCGGACTAGCGGAAGAGACCCAGTACTTC. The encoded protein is CASSLGFGLAEETQYF.

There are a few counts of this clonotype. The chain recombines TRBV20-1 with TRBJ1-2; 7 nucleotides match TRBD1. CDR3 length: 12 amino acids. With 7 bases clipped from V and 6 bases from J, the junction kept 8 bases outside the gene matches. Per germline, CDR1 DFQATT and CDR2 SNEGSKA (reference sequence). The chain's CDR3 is CSVQLGQDGYTF. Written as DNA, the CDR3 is TGCAGTGTCCAACTCGGACAGGATGGCTACACCTTC.

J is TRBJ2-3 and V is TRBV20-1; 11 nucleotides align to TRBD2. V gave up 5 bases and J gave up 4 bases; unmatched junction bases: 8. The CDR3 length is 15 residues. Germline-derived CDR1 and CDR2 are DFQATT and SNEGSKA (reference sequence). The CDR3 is CSAWKTSGNPDTQYF. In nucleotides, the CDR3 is TGCAGTGCTTGGAAGACTAGCGGGAACCCAGATACGCAGTATTTT.

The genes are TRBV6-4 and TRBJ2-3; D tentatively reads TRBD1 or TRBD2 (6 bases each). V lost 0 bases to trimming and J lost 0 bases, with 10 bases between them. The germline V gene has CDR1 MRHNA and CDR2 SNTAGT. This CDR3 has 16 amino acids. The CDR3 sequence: CASSDSSGGSTDTQYF. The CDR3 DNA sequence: TGTGCCAGCAGTGACTCGTCCGGGGGCAGCACAGATACGCAGTATTTT.

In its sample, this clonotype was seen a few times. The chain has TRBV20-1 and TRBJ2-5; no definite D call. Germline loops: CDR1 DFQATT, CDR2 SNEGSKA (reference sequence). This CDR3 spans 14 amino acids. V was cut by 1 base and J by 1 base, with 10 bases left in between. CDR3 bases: TGCAGTGCTAGAGTAACGTTAGCCCAAGAGACCCAGTACTTC. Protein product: CSARVTLAQETQYF.

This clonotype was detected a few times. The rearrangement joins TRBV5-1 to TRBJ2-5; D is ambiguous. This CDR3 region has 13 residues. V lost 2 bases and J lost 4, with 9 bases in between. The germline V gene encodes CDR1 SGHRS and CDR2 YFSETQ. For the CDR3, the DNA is TGCGCCAGCAGCTTTCGGTCCACAGAGACCCAGTACTTC. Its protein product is CASSFRSTETQYF.

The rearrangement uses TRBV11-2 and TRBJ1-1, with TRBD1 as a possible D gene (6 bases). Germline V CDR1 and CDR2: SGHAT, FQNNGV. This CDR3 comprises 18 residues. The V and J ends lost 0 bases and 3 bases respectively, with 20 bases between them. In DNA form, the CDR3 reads TGTGCCAGCAGCTTAGATGCCCTCGGACAGACCGAAGACACTGAAGCTTTCTTT. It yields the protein CASSLDALGQTEDTEAFF.

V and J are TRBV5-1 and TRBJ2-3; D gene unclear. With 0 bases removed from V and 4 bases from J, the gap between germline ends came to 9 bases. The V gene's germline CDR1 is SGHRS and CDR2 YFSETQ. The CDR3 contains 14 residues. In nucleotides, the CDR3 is TGCGCCAGCAGCTTGGGATCCGGCGCAGATACGCAGTATTTT. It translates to CASSLGSGADTQYF.

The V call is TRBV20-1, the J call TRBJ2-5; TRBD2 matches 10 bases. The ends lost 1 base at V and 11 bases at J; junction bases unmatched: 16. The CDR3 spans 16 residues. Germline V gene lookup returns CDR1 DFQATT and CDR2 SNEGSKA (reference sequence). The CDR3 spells CSARASGSLTYNEQYF. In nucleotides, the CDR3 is TGCAGTGCTAGAGCTAGCGGGAGCCTAACATACAATGAGCAGTACTTC.

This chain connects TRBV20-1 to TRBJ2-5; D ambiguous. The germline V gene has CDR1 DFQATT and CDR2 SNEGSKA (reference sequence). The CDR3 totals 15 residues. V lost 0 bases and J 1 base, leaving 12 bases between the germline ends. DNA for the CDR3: TGCAGTGCTAGAGACCCACTAACTCGCCAAGAGACCCAGTACTTC. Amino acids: CSARDPLTRQETQYF.

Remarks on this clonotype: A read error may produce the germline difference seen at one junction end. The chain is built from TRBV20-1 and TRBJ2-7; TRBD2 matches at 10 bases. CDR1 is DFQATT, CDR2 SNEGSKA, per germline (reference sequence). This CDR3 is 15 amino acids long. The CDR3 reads CSATTSSGSPYEQYF. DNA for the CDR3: TGTAGTGCTACTACATCTAGCGGGAGTCCCTACGAGCAGTACTTC.

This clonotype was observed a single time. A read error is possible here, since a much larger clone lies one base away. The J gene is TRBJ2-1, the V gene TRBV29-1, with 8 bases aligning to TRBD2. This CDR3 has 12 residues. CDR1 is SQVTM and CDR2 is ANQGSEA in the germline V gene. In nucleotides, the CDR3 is TGCAGCGGTGAAGAAGGTCTAGCGGGTCGGTTCTTC. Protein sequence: CSGEEGLAGRFF.

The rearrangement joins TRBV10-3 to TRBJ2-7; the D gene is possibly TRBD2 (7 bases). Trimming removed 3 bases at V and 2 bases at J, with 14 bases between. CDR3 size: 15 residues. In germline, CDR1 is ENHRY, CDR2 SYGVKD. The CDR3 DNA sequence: TGTGCCATCAGTGACGGCCCGGGGGGCGCCTACGAGCAGTACTTC. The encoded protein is CAISDGPGGAYEQYF.

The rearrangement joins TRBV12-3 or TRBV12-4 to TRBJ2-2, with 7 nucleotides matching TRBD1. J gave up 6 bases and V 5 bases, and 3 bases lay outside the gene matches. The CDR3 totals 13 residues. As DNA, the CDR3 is TGTGCCAGCAGTATGCAGGGGGCCGGGGAGCTGTTTTTT. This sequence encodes CASSMQGAGELFF.

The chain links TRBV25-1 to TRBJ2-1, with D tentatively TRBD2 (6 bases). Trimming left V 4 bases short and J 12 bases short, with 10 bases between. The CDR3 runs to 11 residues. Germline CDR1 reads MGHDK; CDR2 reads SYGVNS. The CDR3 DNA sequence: TGTGCCAGCAGTGCGGGGGATGGGCAGTTCTTC. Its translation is CASSAGDGQFF.

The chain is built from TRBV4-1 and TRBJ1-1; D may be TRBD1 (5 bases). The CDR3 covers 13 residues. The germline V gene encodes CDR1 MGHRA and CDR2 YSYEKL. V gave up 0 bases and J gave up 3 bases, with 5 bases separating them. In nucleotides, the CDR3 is TGCGCCAGCAGCCAAGAGGGGGACACTGAAGCTTTCTTT. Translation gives CASSQEGDTEAFF.

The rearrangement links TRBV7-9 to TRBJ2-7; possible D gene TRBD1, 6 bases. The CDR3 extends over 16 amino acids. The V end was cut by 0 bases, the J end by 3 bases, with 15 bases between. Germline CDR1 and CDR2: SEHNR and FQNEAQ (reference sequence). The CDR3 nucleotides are TGTGCCAGCAGCTTAGCGATGGGGGCTGTAGACTACGAGCAGTACTTC. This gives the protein CASSLAMGAVDYEQYF.

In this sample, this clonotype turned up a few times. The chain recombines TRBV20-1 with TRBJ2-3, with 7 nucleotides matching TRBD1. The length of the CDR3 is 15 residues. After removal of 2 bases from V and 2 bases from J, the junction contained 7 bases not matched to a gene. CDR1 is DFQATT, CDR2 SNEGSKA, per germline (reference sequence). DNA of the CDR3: TGCAGTGCTAGAACAGGACAGGAGGACACAGATACGCAGTATTTT. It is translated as CSARTGQEDTDTQYF.